This TCR beta chain was identified during a study of radiotherapy plus CTLA-4 blockade in lung cancer. Overall study: In roughly 17% of patients, objective responses were seen; 25% to 40% had disease control. General study points: Among reported predictors of response, early blood T cell clone dynamics with interferon-beta performed best. The study found tumor-derived TCR clones expanded in blood after radiotherapy plus ipilimumab.

Profiling relied on immunoSEQ multiplex PCR, and the TCRdb table lists in-frame clones only, not all of them. The sample includes approximately 47,000 clones, 63% of them seen just once. V shed 5 bases and J 3 bases; nucleotides not matched to a gene: 6. Germline V gene data show CDR1 as MGHDK and CDR2 as SYGVNS. CDR3 length: 15 amino acids. Treatment of patients with chemo-refractory metastatic non-small-cell lung cancer consisted of focal radiation plus CTLA-4 blockade with ipilimumab. Points on this clone: Its antigen is not known.

This sample comprised peripheral blood, obtained from a patient treated with radiotherapy plus ipilimumab. The receptor was isolated from a human donor with non-small cell lung cancer who had a partial response to radiotherapy plus ipilimumab. The chain links TRBV25-1 to TRBJ1-3; 8 bases align to TRBD1. The CDR3 DNA sequence: TGTGCCAGCAGTACCCGGACAGGGAATGGAAACACCATATATTTT. Encoded protein: CASSTRTGNGNTIYF.